This note documents a single T cell receptor beta chain sequence. The source of the sample is a study of control samples from healthy donors and cancer patients. Sequencing was performed with immunoSEQ multiplex PCR; in TCRdb, only in-frame clones are kept and a portion is missing. The sample shows under 150,000 clones, about 93% of them seen only once. V lost 5 bases and J lost 0, with 8 bases in between. The CDR3 contains 13 residues. CDR1 and CDR2 (germline): SEHNR, FQNEAQ (reference sequence). The genes are TRBV7-9 and TRBJ2-7, with a possible D match to TRBD1 (6 bases). This TCR was recovered from a man aged 50 or older with head and neck cancer. The sample comprised PBMCs. In nucleotides, the CDR3 is TGTGCCAGCAGCCGGGACAACTCCTACGAGCAGTACTTC. This encodes CASSRDNSYEQYF. Based on the CDR3 plus reference TRBV7-9 and TRBJ2-7, the full variable domain is DTGVSQNPRHKITKRGQNVTFRCDPISEHNRLYWYRQTLGQGPEFLTYFQNEAQLEKSRLLSDRFSAERPKGSFSTLEIQRTEQGDSAMYLCASSRDNSYEQYFGPGTRLTVT.